One sample yielded the 2 T cell receptor beta chains listed below, sequenced in a study of CD8+ T cells in alopecia areata. RNA was isolated and reverse transcribed to cDNA, the sequencing template. Sequenced by immunoSEQ multiplex PCR; TCRdb stores in-frame clones only, minus some. There are 25,000 to 35,000 clones in the sample; around two thirds occur only once, and 18% lies in the top ten. The sequencing input was NKG2D-high CD8+ T cells sorted from blood. The receptors were sampled from a human donor with alopecia areata.

V is TRBV15 and J is TRBJ2-2; D possibly corresponds to TRBD2 (5 bases). Deletions cut 3 bases from V and 4 bases from J, with 18 bases between. The germline CDR1 and CDR2 sequences are LNHNV and YYDKDF (reference sequence). The CDR3 contains 17 residues. CDR3 nucleotides: TGTGCCACCAGCAGGACGGGCAGCGGATTATTCACCGGGGAGCTGTTTTTT. Translation: CATSRTGSGLFTGELFF. Full variable domain (outside the CDR3, taken from reference TRBV15 and TRBJ2-2): DAMVIQNPRYQVTQFGKPVTLSCSQTLNHNVMYWYQQKSSQAPKLLFHYYDKDFNNEADTPDNFQSRRPNTSFCFLDIRSPGLGDTAMYLCATSRTGSGLFTGELFFGEGSRLTVL.

The CDR3 sequence is CASKVRLAMETQYF. In DNA, the CDR3 is TGTGCCAGCAAGGTTCGACTAGCAATGGAGACCCAGTACTTC. V gene TRBV27 combines with J gene TRBJ2-5; 7 positions match TRBD2. Trimming cost V 7 bases and J 5 bases; bases outside gene matches: 10. This CDR3 has 14 amino acids. Germline CDR1 and CDR2: MNHEY and SMNVEV (reference sequence).